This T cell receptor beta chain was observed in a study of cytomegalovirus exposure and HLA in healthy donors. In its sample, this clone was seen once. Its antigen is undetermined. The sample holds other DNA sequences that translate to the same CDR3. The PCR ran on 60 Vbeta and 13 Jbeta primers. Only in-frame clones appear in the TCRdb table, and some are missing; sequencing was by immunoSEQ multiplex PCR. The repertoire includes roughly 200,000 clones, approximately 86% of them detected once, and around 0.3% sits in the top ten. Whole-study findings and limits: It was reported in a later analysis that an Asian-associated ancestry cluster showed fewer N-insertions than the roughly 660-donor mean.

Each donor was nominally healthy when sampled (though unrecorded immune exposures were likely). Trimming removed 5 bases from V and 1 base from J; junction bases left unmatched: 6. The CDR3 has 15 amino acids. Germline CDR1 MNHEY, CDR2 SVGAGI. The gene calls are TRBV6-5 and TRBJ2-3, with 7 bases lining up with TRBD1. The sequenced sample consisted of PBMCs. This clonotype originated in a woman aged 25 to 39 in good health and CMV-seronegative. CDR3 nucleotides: TGTGCCAGCAGTGCACCCGGACAGGGCACAGATACGCAGTATTTT. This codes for CASSAPGQGTDTQYF.